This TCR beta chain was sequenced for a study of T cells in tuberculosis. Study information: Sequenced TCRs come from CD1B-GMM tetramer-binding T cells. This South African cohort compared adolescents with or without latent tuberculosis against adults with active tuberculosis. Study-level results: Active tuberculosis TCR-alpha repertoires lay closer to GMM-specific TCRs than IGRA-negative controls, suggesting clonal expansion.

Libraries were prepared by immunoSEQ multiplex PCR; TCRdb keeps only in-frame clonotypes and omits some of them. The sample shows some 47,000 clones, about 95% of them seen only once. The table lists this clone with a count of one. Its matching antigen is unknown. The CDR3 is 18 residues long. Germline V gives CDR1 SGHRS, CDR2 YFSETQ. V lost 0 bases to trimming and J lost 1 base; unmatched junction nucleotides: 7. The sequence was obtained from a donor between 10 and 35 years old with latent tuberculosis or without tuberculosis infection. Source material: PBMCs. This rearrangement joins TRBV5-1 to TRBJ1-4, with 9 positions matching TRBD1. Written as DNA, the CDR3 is TGCGCCAGCAGCTTGGCCCTTGGGACAGGGAGAACTAATGAAAAACTGTTTTTT. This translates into CASSLALGTGRTNEKLFF.